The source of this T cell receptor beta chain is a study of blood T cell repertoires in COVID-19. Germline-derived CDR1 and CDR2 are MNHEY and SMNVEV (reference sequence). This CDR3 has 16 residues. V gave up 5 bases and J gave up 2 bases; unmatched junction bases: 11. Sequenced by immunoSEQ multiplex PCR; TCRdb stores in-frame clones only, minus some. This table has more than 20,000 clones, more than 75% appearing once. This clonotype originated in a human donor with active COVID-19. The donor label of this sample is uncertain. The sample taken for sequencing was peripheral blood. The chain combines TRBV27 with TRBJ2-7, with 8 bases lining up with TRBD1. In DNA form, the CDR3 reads TGTGCCAGCAGTAGGCCCTGGACAGGGATTCCCTACGAGCAGTACTTC. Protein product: CASSRPWTGIPYEQYF.